Each of the 6 T cell receptor beta chains below was sequenced from the same sample in a study of CXCR3-negative and CXCR3-positive naive CD8 T cells. Antigen specificity for these receptors is unknown. The study, taken as a whole, reports: Hydrophobicity was higher for TRB CDR3s found in CXCR3-positive naive cells than in CXCR3-negative naive cells.

The TRB cDNA libraries were prepared by 5' RACE with UMI labels. TCRdb re-called the 5' RACE reads and shows each CDR3 protein once, DNA omitted. The table lists under 150,000 distinct CDR3 sequences, with approximately 0.54% in the top ten. Sequenced: naive CXCR3+ CD8+ T cells from blood. Subset given: CD45RO-CCR7+CD27+CD95- naive CD8+ T cells expressing CXCR3 (TNR3+). All receptors come from a human donor in good health. Some clones in this sample may be carry-over from other donors' samples.

The chain combines TRBV6-1 with TRBJ1-5; there is no DNA to check the TCRdb D call of TRBD1. The CDR3 has 15 residues. The germline V gene encodes CDR1 MNHNS and CDR2 SASEGT. CDR3 residues: CASTNRGGSNQPQHF.

This chain connects TRBV29-1 to TRBJ1-2; TCRdb's D call of TRBD1 is untestable without DNA. The V gene's germline CDR1 is SQVTM and CDR2 ANQGSEA. CDR3 size: 13 residues. CDR3 protein: CRVGQAGMYGYTF.

This sequence joins TRBV7-2 and TRBJ2-2. Germline-derived CDR1 and CDR2 are SGHTA and FQGNSA. The CDR3 loop spans 16 amino acids. This CDR3 is CASSLEVGYNTGELFF.

The chain is built from TRBV12-3 or TRBV12-4 and TRBJ1-6; TCRdb outputs TRBD1, but without DNA this stays unchecked. This CDR3 region has 18 residues. The CDR3 here is CASSFGARPSSYNSPLHF.

The V gene is TRBV15, the J gene TRBJ2-7; TCRdb's D call, TRBD1, is unchecked because there is no DNA. Looked up from germline, CDR1 is LNHNV and CDR2 is YYDKDF (reference sequence). This CDR3 has 15 amino acids. CDR3 in amino acids: CATSRGVMDNYEQYF.

CDR3 sequence: CASSEDTRSKEKLFF. The rearrangement links TRBV12-3 or TRBV12-4 to TRBJ1-4; with no DNA, the TCRdb D assignment of TRBD1 cannot be verified. The CDR3 is 15 amino acids.